The next 22 T cell receptor beta chains were all read from a single sample in a study of control samples from healthy donors and cancer patients. Produced via immunoSEQ multiplex PCR; TCRdb's table is partial and in-frame only. The sample holds around 90,000 clones, roughly 86% seen once. The sequencing input was blood. These receptors came from a man between 25 and 39 years old in good health.

The rearrangement links TRBV28 to TRBJ1-1; D gene uncertain. This CDR3 spans 14 amino acids. V dropped 3 bases and J dropped 1 base, with 9 bases sitting between them. Germline loops: CDR1 MDHEN, CDR2 SYDVKM. As DNA, the CDR3 is TGTGCCAGCAGTTTTCTGAGACAGAACACTGAAGCTTTCTTT. This sequence encodes CASSFLRQNTEAFF.

This clone appeared once. The chain combines TRBV5-6 with TRBJ2-5, with 11 bases matching TRBD2. Germline lookup yields CDR1 SGHDT and CDR2 YYEEEE. CDR3 length: 15 residues. Trimming at V came to 1 base and at J to 1 base, leaving 0 bases not matched to a gene. Here the CDR3 reads CASSLLAGGQETQYF. The DNA for the CDR3 is TGTGCCAGCAGCTTGCTAGCGGGGGGCCAAGAGACCCAGTACTTC.

This chain uses TRBV6-6 with TRBJ1-1; D is ambiguous. Between the trimmed V and J ends, which lost 6 bases and 7 bases, there was a span of 12 bases. Per the germline V gene, CDR1 is MNHNY and CDR2 is SVGAGI (reference sequence). The CDR3 consists of 12 residues. CDR3 sequence: CASSGVRFEAFF. DNA of the CDR3: TGTGCCAGCAGCGGCGTACGGTTTGAAGCTTTCTTT.

The chain uses TRBV11-1 and TRBJ1-6, with D possibly TRBD1 on 6 matching bases. V lost 0 bases to trimming and J lost 8 bases, with 14 bases between them. CDR1 and CDR2 from the germline V gene are SGHAT and FQDESV (reference sequence). The CDR3 runs to 16 residues. As DNA, the CDR3 is TGTGCCAGCAGCTTAGCCGAGGACAGTTTTTATTCACCCCTCCACTTT. It translates to CASSLAEDSFYSPLHF.

This rearrangement joins TRBV10-3 to TRBJ2-3; 8 bases map to TRBD1. This CDR3 contains 18 residues. The ends lost 0 bases at V and 5 bases at J; junction bases unmatched: 13. The germline V gene has CDR1 ENHRY and CDR2 SYGVKD. CDR3 residues: CAISESRAGQGARDTQYF. The DNA of the CDR3 is TGTGCCATCAGTGAGTCGAGGGCGGGGCAGGGGGCGAGAGATACGCAGTATTTT.

The chain combines TRBV2 with TRBJ1-2; D is ambiguous. The V gene's germline CDR1 is SNHLY and CDR2 FYNNEI. The CDR3 spans 13 residues. V dropped 4 bases and J dropped 2 bases, with 8 bases sitting between them. This CDR3 is CASSVAENYGYTF. DNA of the CDR3: TGTGCCAGCAGTGTAGCCGAGAACTATGGCTACACCTTC.

The chain joins TRBV24-1 to TRBJ2-3, with unresolved D. Trimming cost V 0 bases and J 1 base, with 4 bases left between them. Germline CDR1 KGHDR, CDR2 SFDVKD. CDR3 length equals 14 residues. The CDR3: CATSDLQGTDTQYF. CDR3 DNA: TGTGCCACCAGTGATTTGCAGGGCACAGATACGCAGTATTTT.

The chain links TRBV19 to TRBJ2-4; perhaps D is TRBD1 or TRBD2 (6 bases each). With 5 bases removed from V and 8 bases from J, the gap between germline ends came to 19 bases. CDR1 LNHDA and CDR2 SQIVND come from the germline V gene (reference sequence). There are 15 residues in the CDR3. DNA of the CDR3: TGTGCCAGTAGTCCCTCAGGAGGGGGGCCGCACATTCAGTACTTC. Protein sequence: CASSPSGGGPHIQYF.

The chain has TRBV5-6 and TRBJ1-3; TRBD1 might be the D (5 bases). Germline lookup yields CDR1 SGHDT and CDR2 YYEEEE. The CDR3 is made up of 12 amino acids. Trimming stripped 5 bases from V and 2 bases from J, with 5 bases between. The CDR3 coding sequence is TGTGCCAGCAGGGGGCCTGGAAACACCATATATTTT. Amino acid sequence: CASRGPGNTIYF.

This chain links TRBV9 with TRBJ2-3, with 12 bases lining up with TRBD2. V gave up 3 bases and J gave up 0 bases; unmatched junction bases: 8. This CDR3 has 18 residues. CDR1 is SGDLS, CDR2 YYNGEE, per germline. CDR3 nucleotide sequence: TGTGCCAGCAGCGGGACTAGCGGGACTCGTCCTAGCACAGATACGCAGTATTTT. Translation: CASSGTSGTRPSTDTQYF.

V gene TRBV3-1 (or the pseudogene TRBV3-2) combines with J gene TRBJ2-1, with 8 bases identical to TRBD2. Germline values: CDR1 LGHDT, CDR2 YNNKEL (reference sequence). The CDR3 covers 17 residues. V was clipped by 0 bases and J by 4 bases; unmatched bases: 8. This chain's CDR3 is CASSQDRVAGLYNEQFF. Written as DNA, the CDR3 is TGTGCCAGCAGCCAAGATCGAGTAGCGGGGCTATACAATGAGCAGTTCTTC.

The V and J genes are TRBV19 and TRBJ2-5, with 12 bases identical to TRBD2. V shed 4 bases, J shed 1 base, and the junction held 10 bases outside the gene matches. The germline V gene has CDR1 LNHDA and CDR2 SQIVND (reference sequence). This CDR3 region has 18 residues. DNA of the CDR3: TGTGCCAGTAGTACCGATATACTAGCGGGGGGACCCCAAGAGACCCAGTACTTC. As protein: CASSTDILAGGPQETQYF.

With respect to this clone: One end of the junction varies from germline; a read error may be responsible. Other DNA sequences from this sample encode an identical CDR3 as well. The chain recombines TRBV6-1 with TRBJ2-1, with 7 bases fitting TRBD1. Per the germline V gene, CDR1 is MNHNS and CDR2 is SASEGT. CDR3 length: 17 amino acids. The CDR3 region is CASSEVGRAGGRNEQFF. The CDR3 coding sequence is TGTGCCAGTAGTGAAGTTGGTAGGGCAGGGGGACGCAATGAGCAGTTCTTC.

The chain uses TRBV30 and TRBJ2-2; TRBD1 might be the D (5 bases). CDR1 is GTSNPN and CDR2 is SVGIG in the germline V gene (reference sequence). This CDR3 contains 16 residues. Between the trimmed V and J ends, which lost 2 bases and 2 bases, there was a span of 15 bases. The CDR3 reads CAWSSPDRVNTGELFF. In DNA, the CDR3 is TGTGCCTGGAGTTCCCCCGACAGAGTTAACACCGGGGAGCTGTTTTTT.

The rearrangement uses TRBV19 and TRBJ1-2; D possibly corresponds to TRBD1 (5 bases). Germline assignment: CDR1 LNHDA and CDR2 SQIVND (reference sequence). V lost 10 bases to trimming and J lost 8 bases, with 17 bases between them. CDR3 size: 12 residues. CDR3 nucleotide sequence: TGTGCCACCCGGGGGGTTTCGAGAGGCTACACCTTC. Its protein is CATRGVSRGYTF. The full variable domain, with the rest looked up from reference TRBV19 and TRBJ1-2, is DGGITQSPKYLFRKEGQNVTLSCEQNLNHDAMYWYRQDPGQGLRLIYYSQIVNDFQKGDIAEGYSVSREKKESFPLTVTSAQKNPTAFYLCATRGVSRGYTFGSGTRLTVV.

The genes are TRBV29-1 and TRBJ2-5; 10 bases match TRBD1. V was pared by 6 bases and J by 1 base, with 5 bases of the junction left unmatched. Germline-derived CDR1 and CDR2 are SQVTM and ANQGSEA. The CDR3 is made up of 14 amino acids. The CDR3 region has the DNA TGCAGCGTGCCGGGACAGGGGACCCAAGAGACCCAGTACTTC. Translated: CSVPGQGTQETQYF.

This sequence joins TRBV7-9 and TRBJ2-7; unclear D gene. Trimming pared 1 base from V and 3 bases from J, leaving 7 bases between. This CDR3 spans 13 amino acids. CDR1 is SEHNR and CDR2 is FQNEAQ in the germline V gene (reference sequence). CDR3: CASSLGPGYEQYF. CDR3 DNA sequence: TGTGCCAGCAGCTTAGGTCCGGGCTACGAGCAGTACTTC.

The CDR3, as DNA: TGTGCCAGCAGTTATAAGGGGGCTAAGTCACCCCTCCACTTT. Translating it yields CASSYKGAKSPLHF. This sequence joins TRBV6-5 and TRBJ1-6; TRBD1 matches at 7 bases. Germline loops: CDR1 MNHEY, CDR2 SVGAGI. The J segment lost 10 bases and the V segment lost 3 bases, leaving 6 bases of the junction unmatched. The CDR3 has 14 residues.

This clone was recorded only once. The V call is TRBV10-3, the J call TRBJ2-3, with TRBD2 matching 7 bases. J gave up 5 bases and V 2 bases, and 10 bases lay outside the gene matches. CDR3 length: 16 amino acids. Germline CDR1 reads ENHRY; CDR2 reads SYGVKD. For the CDR3, the DNA is TGTGCCATCAGTGAGGGGCGGCGGGGGAGAGGAGATACGCAGTATTTT. It codes for CAISEGRRGRGDTQYF.

The chain combines TRBV7-2 with TRBJ2-5; no definite D call. The germline gives CDR1 SGHTA, CDR2 FQGNSA. Trimming pared 6 bases from V and 2 bases from J, leaving 10 bases between. This CDR3 comprises 13 residues. The CDR3 here is CASRNGQQETQYF. As DNA, the CDR3 is TGTGCCAGCAGAAACGGGCAACAAGAGACCCAGTACTTC.

This rearrangement joins TRBV19 to TRBJ1-3; 8 nucleotides align to TRBD1. Per the germline V gene, CDR1 is LNHDA and CDR2 is SQIVND (reference sequence). The V and J ends lost 4 bases and 0 bases, in that order; junction bases with no gene match: 17. This CDR3 region has 20 residues. The CDR3 region has the DNA TGTGCCAGTAGTACTACCGGGACAGGTCGGTCCCGGAGCTCTGGAAACACCATATATTTT. Encoded protein: CASSTTGTGRSRSSGNTIYF.

The chain recombines TRBV29-1 with TRBJ1-1; no clear D gene. Trimming took off 2 bases at V and 3 bases at J, with 4 bases between the two ends. The germline V gene has CDR1 SQVTM and CDR2 ANQGSEA. This CDR3 is built from 11 residues. This CDR3 reads CSVERYTEAFF. The CDR3 DNA follows: TGCAGCGTTGAACGGTACACTGAAGCTTTCTTT.